One sample yielded the 23 T cell receptor beta chains listed below, sequenced in a study of shared clonotypes between healthy human individuals (dated by TCRdb to the early 2020s). For the CD8 naive samples, CD45RO-negative cells were positively selected for CCR7, yielding a CD45RA+CCR7+ population from which TemRA cells were excluded. Library creation used the immunoSEQ multiplex PCR assay. What TCRdb holds here is the immuneACCESS table cut down to in-frame rearrangements. Part of the clones is not present; checked against another copy, under half of the missing clones reflect an unresolved V gene, and the others are unexplained. The sample profile shows some 580,000 clones; 95% to 98% of them were found once. 0.3% of the sample is held by the ten biggest clonotypes. The sequenced sample was naive CD8+ T cells sorted from blood. This sample's cell subset or site label indicates: CD45RA+CCR7+. The receptors were gathered from a man younger than 40 in good health.

This chain joins TRBV7-2 and TRBJ2-1, with D possibly matching TRBD2 (6 bases). The CDR3 has 17 residues. Trimming stripped 5 bases from V and 2 bases from J, with 19 bases between. CDR1 is SGHTA and CDR2 is FQGNSA in the germline V gene. In nucleotides, the CDR3 is TGTGCCAGCAGCAGCGACAGTAGCGGATACACCTACAATGAGCAGTTCTTC. The encoded protein is CASSSDSSGYTYNEQFF.

This sequence joins TRBV11-2 and TRBJ2-7; D might be TRBD1 (6 bases). This CDR3 comprises 17 residues. V was cut by 2 bases and J by 2 bases, with 19 bases left in between. Germline V gene sequence: CDR1 SGHAT, CDR2 FQNNGV. The CDR3 sequence: CASSLSRGIGQTYEQYF. The DNA of the CDR3 is TGTGCCAGCAGCTTAAGTCGGGGAATCGGACAGACCTACGAGCAGTACTTC.

This clone was observed once. The gene calls are TRBV29-1 and TRBJ2-4; D is perhaps TRBD2 (6 bases). The CDR3 has 14 amino acids. The V end was cut by 4 bases, the J end by 7 bases, with 17 bases between. From germline, CDR1 is SQVTM and CDR2 ANQGSEA. The CDR3 DNA follows: TGCAGCGTTGTGGGGGGTCTTGGAGGGAACATTCAGTACTTC. Residues: CSVVGGLGGNIQYF.

V usage is TRBV7-8 and J usage is TRBJ2-5, with D possibly TRBD2 on 5 matching bases. Germline V gene sequence: CDR1 SGHVS, CDR2 FQNEAQ. The ends were cut back, 4 bases at V and 3 bases at J, with 12 bases in the middle. The CDR3 is 14 amino acids. The CDR3, as DNA: TGTGCCAGCAGCTCGCGGGCTCGAGAAGAGACCCAGTACTTC. Translated, it gives CASSSRAREETQYF.

The rearrangement joins TRBV30 to TRBJ2-3; D ambiguous. V lost 1 base and J lost 4, with 3 bases in between. The V gene's germline CDR1 is GTSNPN and CDR2 SVGIG (reference sequence). This CDR3 contains 11 residues. This CDR3 is CAWSGADTQYF. The CDR3 DNA follows: TGTGCCTGGAGTGGGGCAGATACGCAGTATTTT.

The rearrangement joins TRBV20-1 to TRBJ1-2; D is perhaps TRBD1 (6 bases). This CDR3 is built from 11 residues. Germline CDR1 is DFQATT and CDR2 is SNEGSKA (reference sequence). The ends were cut back, 6 bases at V and 7 bases at J, with 12 bases in the middle. CDR3 loop: CSAPGVAGYTF. The DNA of the CDR3 is TGCAGTGCACCAGGGGTTGCTGGCTACACCTTC.

The rearrangement links TRBV6-1 to TRBJ1-5, with no clear D. Germline-derived CDR1 and CDR2 are MNHNS and SASEGT. Trimming cost V 7 bases and J 4 bases, with 11 bases left between them. The CDR3 has 13 residues. CDR3 bases: TGTGCCAGCAAGGCGGAGCCAAATCAGCCCCAGCATTTT. Translated, it gives CASKAEPNQPQHF.

The chain combines TRBV27 with TRBJ2-3, with D uncertain. V dropped 2 bases and J dropped 5 bases, with 17 bases sitting between them. Per the germline V gene, CDR1 is MNHEY and CDR2 is SMNVEV (reference sequence). The CDR3 runs 16 residues. The CDR3 region is CASSLTVGIEKDTQYF. CDR3 DNA sequence: TGTGCCAGCAGTTTAACCGTAGGGATAGAGAAAGATACGCAGTATTTT.

The V and J genes are TRBV2 and TRBJ2-7; possible D gene TRBD1, 5 bases. Germline V lookup: CDR1 SNHLY, CDR2 FYNNEI. This CDR3 spans 14 amino acids. Trimming stripped 6 bases from V and 0 bases from J, with 12 bases between. The CDR3 region has the DNA TGTGCCAGCAGCGGACAAGCCTACTCCTACGAGCAGTACTTC. Translating gives CASSGQAYSYEQYF.

The DNA of the CDR3 is TGTGCCAGCAGTATAAGACAGGGTGTGGGAAAACTGTTTTTT. Its protein product is CASSIRQGVGKLFF. The chain links TRBV28 to TRBJ1-4; 7 nucleotides agree with TRBD1. CDR1 and CDR2 from the germline V gene are MDHEN and SYDVKM. V dropped 5 bases and J dropped 10; count of bases not matched to a gene: 10. The CDR3 contains 14 residues. Based on the CDR3 plus reference TRBV28 and TRBJ1-4, the full variable domain is DVKVTQSSRYLVKRTGEKVFLECVQDMDHENMFWYRQDPGLGLRLIYFSYDVKMKEKGDIPEGYSVSREKKERFSLILESASTNQTSMYLCASSIRQGVGKLFFGSGTQLSVL.

This clone was counted at least ten times. The chain uses TRBV9 and TRBJ1-1, with D perhaps matching TRBD1 (6 bases). Trimming pared 4 bases from V and 1 base from J, leaving 11 bases between. CDR3 length: 14 amino acids. In germline, CDR1 is SGDLS, CDR2 YYNGEE. CDR3 in DNA: TGTGCCAGCAGCTCCAGGGGTCAGAACACTGAAGCTTTCTTT. It yields the protein CASSSRGQNTEAFF. Combining the CDR3 with reference TRBV9 and TRBJ1-1 gives the whole variable domain DSGVTQTPKHLITATGQRVTLRCSPRSGDLSVYWYQQSLDQGLQFLIQYYNGEERAKGNILERFSAQQFPDLHSELNLSSLELGDSALYFCASSSRGQNTEAFFGQGTRLTVV.

This clone came up a few times. V and J are TRBV5-5 and TRBJ1-1; D call uncertain. Germline assignment: CDR1 SGHKS and CDR2 YYEKEE (reference sequence). The CDR3 is 13 residues long. V lost 5 bases and J lost 6, with 14 bases in between. The CDR3 sequence: CASRGSGGSEAFF. The DNA of the CDR3 is TGTGCCAGCAGGGGGTCGGGTGGGTCTGAAGCTTTCTTT.

This clone was picked up one time. The V call is TRBV11-3, the J call TRBJ2-2; D unclear. In germline, CDR1 is SGHNT, CDR2 YENEEA. The V end was cut by 5 bases, the J end by 8 bases, with 12 bases between. CDR3 length: 13 residues. The CDR3 DNA sequence: TGTGCCAGCAGCCTGATGGCTCTTGGGGAGCTGTTTTTT. It yields the protein CASSLMALGELFF.

The V call is TRBV29-1, the J call TRBJ2-7, with unresolved D. Between the trimmed V and J ends, which lost 7 bases and 4 bases, there was a span of 17 bases. The CDR3 is 13 amino acids. The V gene's germline CDR1 is SQVTM and CDR2 ANQGSEA. The CDR3 here is CSGKDGLSYEQYF. The CDR3 nucleotides are TGCAGCGGTAAGGACGGGCTTTCTTACGAGCAGTACTTC.

The V gene is TRBV11-2, the J gene TRBJ2-3; D gene ambiguous. This CDR3 region has 13 residues. Trimming removed 5 bases at V and 2 bases at J, with 8 bases between. CDR1 is SGHAT, CDR2 FQNNGV, per germline. The chain's CDR3 is CASSPEITDTQYF. CDR3 DNA sequence: TGTGCCAGCAGCCCGGAAATCACAGATACGCAGTATTTT.

The chain links TRBV12-5 to TRBJ2-1; D remains unclear. CDR1 and CDR2 (germline): LGHNT, FRNRAP. The CDR3 length is 13 residues. The V and J ends lost 9 bases and 0 bases respectively, with 9 bases between them. The chain's CDR3 is CARAGSSYNEQFF. As DNA, the CDR3 is TGTGCTAGGGCTGGAAGCTCCTACAATGAGCAGTTCTTC.

The chain couples TRBV4-1 to TRBJ1-1; TRBD1 might be the D (6 bases). The CDR3 extends over 15 amino acids. The germline V gene has CDR1 MGHRA and CDR2 YSYEKL. The V and J ends lost 3 bases and 1 base respectively, with 12 bases between them. The CDR3 DNA reads as TGCGCCAGCAGCCACCGACAGGCAAAGAACACTGAAGCTTTCTTT. As protein: CASSHRQAKNTEAFF.

The rearrangement uses TRBV6-5 and TRBJ2-7; possibly TRBD1 for D (5 bases). The germline V and J ends were trimmed by 7 bases and 0 bases, with 16 bases remaining between them. This CDR3 contains 15 residues. Germline V gene sequence: CDR1 MNHEY, CDR2 SVGAGI. This CDR3 reads CASTPGPWSSYEQYF. In DNA, the CDR3 is TGTGCCAGCACTCCAGGGCCCTGGAGCTCCTACGAGCAGTACTTC.

The chain recombines TRBV28 with TRBJ1-4, with D unresolved. Trimming stripped 1 base from V and 8 bases from J, with 14 bases between. Germline CDR1 is MDHEN and CDR2 is SYDVKM. CDR3 size: 15 residues. The CDR3 is CASSLFRGVGEKLFF. Written as DNA, the CDR3 is TGTGCCAGCAGTTTATTTCGGGGAGTGGGCGAAAAACTGTTTTTT. Full variable domain (remainder filled in from reference TRBV28 and TRBJ1-4): DVKVTQSSRYLVKRTGEKVFLECVQDMDHENMFWYRQDPGLGLRLIYFSYDVKMKEKGDIPEGYSVSREKKERFSLILESASTNQTSMYLCASSLFRGVGEKLFFGSGTQLSVL.

This chain connects TRBV7-9 to TRBJ2-1, with a possible D match to TRBD2 (7 bases). This CDR3 has 16 amino acids. Germline CDR1 reads SEHNR; CDR2 reads FQNEAQ (reference sequence). Trimming cost V 1 base and J 2 bases, with 12 bases left between them. CDR3 loop: CASSLGSGGPYNEQFF. The DNA of the CDR3 is TGTGCCAGCAGCTTAGGTTCCGGGGGGCCCTACAATGAGCAGTTCTTC. The variable domain in full, completed from reference TRBV7-9 and TRBJ2-1, reads DTGVSQNPRHKITKRGQNVTFRCDPISEHNRLYWYRQTLGQGPEFLTYFQNEAQLEKSRLLSDRFSAERPKGSFSTLEIQRTEQGDSAMYLCASSLGSGGPYNEQFFGPGTRLTVL.

The chain links TRBV12-2 to TRBJ2-2; the tabulated D call, TRBD2, remains unverified against the DNA. TRBV12-2 is a known pseudogene. CDR3 length: 17 residues. The CDR3 here is CASRLAGMGLAAGELFF. The CDR3 DNA is TGTGCAAGTCGCTTAGCTGGGATGGGACTAGCGGCCGGGGAGCTGTTTTTT.

The rearrangement joins TRBV9 to TRBJ2-1; weak D call: TRBD2 (6 bases). Per the germline V gene, CDR1 is SGDLS and CDR2 is YYNGEE. The CDR3 covers 16 residues. V gave up 0 bases and J gave up 5 bases, with 15 bases separating them. The CDR3 bases are TGTGCCAGCAGCGTAGCTTCTTGGGAGGCCCACAATGAGCAGTTCTTC. As protein: CASSVASWEAHNEQFF.

The V gene is TRBV5-6, the J gene TRBJ1-2; no clear D. The CDR3 has 13 residues. V lost 2 bases, J lost 3 bases, and 8 bases lay in between. Germline CDR1 and CDR2: SGHDT and YYEEEE. The CDR3 DNA reads TGTGCCAGCAGCTTCCCCTCGGACTATGGCTACACCTTC. This encodes CASSFPSDYGYTF.